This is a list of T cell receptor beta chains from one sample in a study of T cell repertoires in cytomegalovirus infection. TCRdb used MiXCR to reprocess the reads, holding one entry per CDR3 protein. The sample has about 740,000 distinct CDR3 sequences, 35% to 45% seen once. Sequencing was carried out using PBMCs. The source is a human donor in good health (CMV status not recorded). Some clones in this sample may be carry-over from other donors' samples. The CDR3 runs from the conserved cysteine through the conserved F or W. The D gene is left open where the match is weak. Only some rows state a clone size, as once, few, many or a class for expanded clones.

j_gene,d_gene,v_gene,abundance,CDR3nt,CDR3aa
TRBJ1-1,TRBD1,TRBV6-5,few,TGTGCCAGCAGTATACAGGGGGCTGACACTGAAGCTTTCTTT,CASSIQGADTEAFF
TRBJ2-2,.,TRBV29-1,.,TGCAGCGTACAGCGGAACGGGGAGCTGTTTTTT,CSVQRNGELFF
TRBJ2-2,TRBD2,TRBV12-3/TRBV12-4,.,TGTGCCAGCAGGATAAAGATTACTAGCGGGAGGCACCCGAACACCGGGGAGCTGTTTTTT,CASRIKITSGRHPNTGELFF
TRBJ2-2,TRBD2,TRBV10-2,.,TGCGCCAGCAGTGATGCCAGCGGGGGGGTCACCGGGGAGCTGTTTTTT,CASSDASGGVTGELFF
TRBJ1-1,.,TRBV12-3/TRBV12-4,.,TGTGCCAGCAGTTTACCCATACATTACAAGAACACTGAAGCTTTCTTT,CASSLPIHYKNTEAFF
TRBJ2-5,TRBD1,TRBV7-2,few,TGTGCCAGCACCTCCGGGACAGGGGCCACCTTAAGGGGGACCCAGTACTTC,CASTSGTGATLRGTQYF
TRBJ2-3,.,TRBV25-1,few,TGTGCCAGCGTCGCGCGGAGCACAGATACGCAGTATTTT,CASVARSTDTQYF
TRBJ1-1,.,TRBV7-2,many,TGTGCCAGCAGCTTAGATTTGGGAAACACTGAAGCTTTCTTT,CASSLDLGNTEAFF
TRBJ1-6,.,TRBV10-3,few,TGTGCCATCAATACAACAGATAATTCACCCCTCCACTTT,CAINTTDNSPLHF
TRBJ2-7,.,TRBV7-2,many,TGTGCCAGCAGCTTAGTTCCCAGGAAGTCCTACGAGCAGTACTTC,CASSLVPRKSYEQYF
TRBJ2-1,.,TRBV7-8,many,TGTGCCAGCAGCTTAGCTAGCTCGAGCGCACTTGAGCAGTTCTTC,CASSLASSSALEQFF
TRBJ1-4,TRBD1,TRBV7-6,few,TGTGCCAGCAGCTGGGCGCCGGGACAGGGACTAGAAAAAAATGAAAAACTGTTTTTT,CASSWAPGQGLEKNEKLFF
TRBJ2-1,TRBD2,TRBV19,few,TGTGCCAGTAGTATACTAGCGGGAGGGCCTCAGAGCTCCTACAATGAGCAGTTCTTC,CASSILAGGPQSSYNEQFF
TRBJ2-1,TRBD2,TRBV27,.,TGTGCCAGCACCTTGAGCGGGAGGGGCTGGGATGAGCAGTTCTTC,CASTLSGRGWDEQFF
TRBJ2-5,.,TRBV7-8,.,TGTGCCAGCAGCTTAGCTTACCGGGGCCAACAAGAGACCCAGTACTTC,CASSLAYRGQQETQYF
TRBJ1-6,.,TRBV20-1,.,TGCAGTGCTAGAGATTCCCAGACCCTCCACTTT,CSARDSQTLHF
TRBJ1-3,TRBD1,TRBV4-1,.,TGCGCCAGCAGCCAAGGCCGACAGGGTCCGAACACCATATATTTT,CASSQGRQGPNTIYF
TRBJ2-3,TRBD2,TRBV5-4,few,TGTGCCACCTTACGGGACTATGATCCAGATACGCAGTATTTT,CATLRDYDPDTQYF
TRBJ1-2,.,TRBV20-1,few,TGCAGTGCTAGAGATGCGGCGAGCTATGGCTACACCTTC,CSARDAASYGYTF
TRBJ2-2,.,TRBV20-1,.,TGCAGTGCTATTCAGAGTAGGAGGCGAACCGGGGAGCTGTTTTTT,CSAIQSRRRTGELFF
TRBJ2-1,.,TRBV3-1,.,TGTGCCAGCAGCCAAACCACGGCAATCGGGAACTACAATGAGCAGTTCTTC,CASSQTTAIGNYNEQFF
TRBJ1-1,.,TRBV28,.,TGTGCCAGCAGTTTTGCCGGCACAGTCGCTGAAGCTTTCTTT,CASSFAGTVAEAFF
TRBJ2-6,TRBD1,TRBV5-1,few,TGCGCCAGCAGCTCCTCTCAGGGGGCGCATTTGAATGGGGCCAACGTCCTGACTTTC,CASSSSQGAHLNGANVLTF
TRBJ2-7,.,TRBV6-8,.,TGTGCCAGCAACGGCCTAGGCTACGAGCAGTACTTC,CASNGLGYEQYF
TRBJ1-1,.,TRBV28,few,TGTGCCAGCAATTCGGTGAACACTGAAGCTTTCTTT,CASNSVNTEAFF
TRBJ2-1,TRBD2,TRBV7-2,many,TGTGCCAGTCAAGGACTAGCGGGTTTTGAGCAGTTCTTC,CASQGLAGFEQFF
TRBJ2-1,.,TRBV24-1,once,TGTGCCCCCGGTTGTGGGGCCTACAATGAGCAGTTCTTC,CAPGCGAYNEQFF
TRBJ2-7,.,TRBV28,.,TGTGCCAGCACTGTCGTCCGACCCCTGGGCTACGAGCAGTACTTC,CASTVVRPLGYEQYF
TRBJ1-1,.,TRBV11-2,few,TGTGCCAGCAGCTTAGAGTGGGGGGGGAACACTGAAGCTTTCTTT,CASSLEWGGNTEAFF
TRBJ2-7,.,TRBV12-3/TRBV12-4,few,TGTGCCAGCAGTTCCCCGGGCCTAGACTACGAGCAGTACTTC,CASSSPGLDYEQYF
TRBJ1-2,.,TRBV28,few,TGTGCCAGCAGCAAGATGTTAGGCTACACCTTC,CASSKMLGYTF
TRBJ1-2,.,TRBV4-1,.,TGCGCCAGCAGCCAAGATACACGTGGCTACACCTTC,CASSQDTRGYTF
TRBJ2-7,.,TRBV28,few,TGTGCCAGCAGTTTCCCCCGAAGGAAAAATTCCTACGAGCAGTACTTC,CASSFPRRKNSYEQYF
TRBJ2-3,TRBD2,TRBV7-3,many,TGTGCCAGCAGCTTAAGACTAGCAACAGATACGCAGTATTTT,CASSLRLATDTQYF
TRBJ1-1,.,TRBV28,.,TGTGCCAGCAGTTCGAACAGGGAAAGGTTAGCTGAAGCTTTCTTT,CASSSNRERLAEAFF
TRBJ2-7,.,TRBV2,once,TGTGCCAGCAGTGACTGGCAGGGATGGAGCTCCTACGCGCAGTACTTC,CASSDWQGWSSYAQYF
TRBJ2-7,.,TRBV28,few,TGTGCCAGCAGTTCGGGACCCAACGACGAGCAGTACTTC,CASSSGPNDEQYF
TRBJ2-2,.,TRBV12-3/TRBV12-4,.,TGTGCCAGCGGCTCGGGCGGAAACACCGTGGAGCTGTTTTTT,CASGSGGNTVELFF
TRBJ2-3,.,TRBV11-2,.,TGTGCCAGCAGCCGTTCAGAGTGGGTCCACACAGATACGCAGTATTTT,CASSRSEWVHTDTQYF